This T cell receptor (beta chain) was profiled in a study of T cell responses to AZD1222 COVID-19 vaccine. Study summary: Pooling of second doses given at about 4 or about 12 weeks was done. Findings of the study overall: Females outnumbered males among donors, who were mostly white British; clonal diversity was possibly underestimated. Receipt of two AZD1222 doses was followed by a rise in Spike-specific TCR breadth and depth. Baseline antibody screening turned up just a handful of seropositive AZD1222 recipients.

Clones were sequenced by immunoSEQ multiplex PCR, and TCRdb holds only the in-frame ones, with some missing. The sample consists of around 120,000 clones, about 88% of them appearing once. Germline V CDR1 and CDR2: SQVTM, ANQGSEA. The CDR3 length is 14 residues. Trimming removed 7 bases from V and 5 bases from J; junction bases left unmatched: 10. As to this clone: Its antigen is as yet unknown.

This receptor was identified in an adult in good health. Here the sequenced sample was peripheral blood, taken on day 0 of AZD1222 vaccination. The rearrangement links TRBV29-1 to TRBJ2-1; 8 bases fit TRBD2. The CDR3 region is CSGELAESHNEQFF. In DNA, the CDR3 is TGCAGCGGGGAACTAGCGGAGTCCCACAATGAGCAGTTCTTC.